This T cell receptor (beta chain) comes out of a study of shared clonotypes between healthy human individuals (dated by TCRdb to the early 2020s). Concerning the study at large: Three men and a couple of women, aged 18 to 49 years, made up the cohort. Blood TCR repertoires of several healthy adults were deeply sequenced to estimate repertoire size and the extent of clonotype sharing between individuals. Per donor, leukapheresis produced somewhere between about 0.8 and 9.5 billion PBMCs. Different laboratories and diverse techniques were used to prepare libraries and sequence TCR repertoires, to increase sequencing depth and limit assay-specific biases.

A word on this clone: The antigen this receptor binds is unknown. The input lacks base qualities; no much larger clone sits a single base away.

The CDR3, cysteine through phenylalanine, is 15 amino acids long. Of the read, only the CDR3 DNA is kept; its 45 bases are in frame from base 1. The germline V gene (reference sequence) specifies SEHNR as CDR1 and FQNEAQ as CDR2. V and J lose 0 bases and 6 bases, and a span of 11 bases separates them. Using the deep immunoSEQ assay, TCR CDR3 regions were amplified from genomic DNA by multiplex PCR. Genomic DNA extracted from each cell subset was distributed evenly over all wells of several immunoSEQ 96-well plates, and each plate served as one replicate. For unsorted PBMC, 300 ng genomic DNA, equal to about 30,000 T cell genomes, was loaded into each replicate PCR. Ten immunoSEQ deep assay plates were used to sequence the unsorted PBMC genomic DNA. Purified libraries were quantified with a Qubit 3.0 fluorometer, sized on a Bioanalyzer 2100, and re-quantified with the KAPA Library Quantification kit. Every immunoSEQ 96-well plate was sequenced on a separate single-read 150-cycle Illumina NextSeq 550 flow cell. The study's processing was this. The immunoSEQ output contained only junctional sequences without quality scores, so filtering could not match that applied to full-length reads. To assign V/J genes and CDR3, sequences were annotated using PyIR, a Python wrapper for IgBLAST v1.9, with IMGT germline references. Any read was removed if the V/J assignment was weak (E-value above 1e-6), the CDR3 was missing, or the read contained stop codons, out-of-frame junctions, or ambiguous translated residues. V3J clonotypes were defined as sequences sharing the same inferred V gene, J gene, and CDR3 amino acid sequence. The percentage overlap between two repertoires was calculated by dividing the number of shared unique clonotypes by the size of the smaller repertoire. RTK rarefaction, the Chao1 estimator, and Recon v2.1 estimates of unobserved clonotypes were used to assess repertoire richness. TCRdb's version of the immuneACCESS table is confined to in-frame rearrangements and falls short of the full clone set. An unresolved V gene accounts for under half of the shortfall where checked; the remainder is of unknown origin. The V and J calls and clone size come from that table; D and trimming were worked out from the DNA. The sample yields approximately 510,000 clones; around 79% were counted once. The top ten constitute approximately 12% of the sample.

Healthy HIV-negative adults with no recently reported acute infections or vaccinations were included as donors. Only Caucasian adults living in Nashville, Tennessee, USA were represented among the donors. For unsorted samples, 70 million to 95 million PBMCs were counted, and genomic DNA was extracted using the QIAamp DNA Blood Mini kit. Blood was collected by leukapheresis, and PBMCs were isolated by Ficoll-Histopaque density gradient centrifugation and then cryopreserved in liquid nitrogen vapor phase. What the work shows at the level of the full study, not this receptor alone: Pairwise subsampling led to the expectation that sequencing depth would affect the degree of clonotype sharing among donors. The small number of donors limited the genetic and exposure-history diversity represented. Sampling was limited to blood, and TCR repertoires in tissue likely differ from TCR repertoires in blood.

The sequence was collected from a middle-aged woman in good health. Some clones in this sample may be carry-over from other donors' samples. Source material: PBMCs. The rearranged segments are TRBV7-9 and TRBJ2-2; perhaps TRBD2 is the D gene, with 5 bases matching. The bases read TGTGCCAGCAGCTTAGCAGGGCGGGTCGCCGGGGAGCTGTTTTTT. The translation is CASSLAGRVAGELFF. Where the CDR3 stops, the reference TRBV7-9 and TRBJ2-2 genes take over; the full variable domain is DTGVSQNPRHKITKRGQNVTFRCDPISEHNRLYWYRQTLGQGPEFLTYFQNEAQLEKSRLLSDRFSAERPKGSFSTLEIQRTEQGDSAMYLCASSLAGRVAGELFFGEGSRLTVL.